These 25 T cell receptor beta chains were sequenced from one sample in a study of blood T cell repertoires in COVID-19. Assay used: immunoSEQ multiplex PCR; TCRdb lists only in-frame clones, some missing. The sample has some 410,000 clones; approximately 90% are singletons. Input material: PBMCs or T cells enriched from blood (not recorded which). These receptors came from a woman aged 30 to 39 with acute COVID-19.

The rearrangement joins TRBV5-5 to TRBJ1-6; D gene uncertain. The CDR3 loop spans 14 amino acids. Per the germline V gene, CDR1 is SGHKS and CDR2 is YYEKEE (reference sequence). The ends were cut back, 0 bases at V and 7 bases at J, with 8 bases in the middle. CDR3 nucleotides: TGTGCCAGCAGCTTGGCCCCGTTCAATTCACCCCTCCACTTT. It translates to CASSLAPFNSPLHF. The full variable domain, its missing parts supplied by reference TRBV5-5 and TRBJ1-6, is DAGVTQSPTHLIKTRGQQVTLRCSPISGHKSVSWYQQVLGQGPQFIFQYYEKEERGRGNFPDRFSARQFPNYSSELNVNALLLGDSALYLCASSLAPFNSPLHFGNGTRLTVT.

This chain links TRBV4-1 with TRBJ2-7, with D unresolved. V was shortened by 3 bases and J by 0 bases, with 12 bases between the two germline ends. The CDR3 has 15 amino acids. CDR1 MGHRA and CDR2 YSYEKL come from the germline V gene. DNA for the CDR3: TGCGCCAGCAGCCATCGCGACACCCCCTCCTACGAGCAGTACTTC. Encoded protein: CASSHRDTPSYEQYF.

The J gene is TRBJ2-1, the V gene TRBV24-1; 7 positions match TRBD2. After removal of 4 bases from V and 9 bases from J, the junction contained 11 bases not matched to a gene. Germline V gene data show CDR1 as KGHDR and CDR2 as SFDVKD. The CDR3 spans 15 residues. In DNA form, the CDR3 reads TGTGCCACCAGTGACGAGACTAGCCCTCGGAGTGAGCAGTTCTTC. Translation: CATSDETSPRSEQFF.

The V call is TRBV21-1, the J call TRBJ1-5; the table gives TRBD1 as D, unverified against the DNA. TRBV21-1 is a pseudogene locus. The CDR3 has 14 residues. The CDR3 spells CASSKAWAEQPQHF. The CDR3 DNA reads as TGTGCCAGCAGCAAAGCCTGGGCTGAGCAGCCCCAGCATTTT.

The genes are TRBV7-9 and TRBJ1-2; D gene ambiguous. The CDR3 has 14 amino acids. CDR1 and CDR2 from the germline V gene are SEHNR and FQNEAQ (reference sequence). V was shortened by 4 bases and J by 2 bases, with 11 bases between the two germline ends. The CDR3, as DNA: TGTGCCAGCAGCTCGAGCGCGGAGAACTATGGCTACACCTTC. This gives the protein CASSSSAENYGYTF.

This clone turned up a few times. V is TRBV11-3 and J is TRBJ2-1; D is uncertain. CDR3 length equals 14 residues. Trimming took 5 bases from V and 3 from J, leaving 11 bases between them. The germline CDR1 and CDR2 sequences are SGHNT and YENEEA. As DNA, the CDR3 is TGTGCCAGCAGCCGAGACACCCACTACAATGAGCAGTTCTTC. Translation gives CASSRDTHYNEQFF.

CDR3 sequence: CASSPSGGFYNEQFF. The CDR3 region has the DNA TGTGCCAGCTCTCCCAGCGGGGGGTTCTACAATGAGCAGTTCTTC. The rearrangement uses TRBV18 and TRBJ2-1, with 9 positions matching TRBD2. The CDR3 extends over 15 amino acids. Losses at the gene ends were 6 bases for V and 3 bases for J; bases not matched to a gene: 6. Germline V gives CDR1 KGHSH, CDR2 LQKENI.

This chain's CDR3 is CASSPGRGDYNEQFF. The DNA for the CDR3 is TGTGCCAGCAGCCCGGGGCGGGGTGACTACAATGAGCAGTTCTTC. This sequence joins TRBV5-4 and TRBJ2-1; a possible D gene is TRBD2 (6 bases). The CDR3 sequence is 15 residues long. Germline CDR1 SGHNT, CDR2 YYREEE (reference sequence). V was pared by 4 bases and J by 3 bases, with 14 bases between.

This chain uses TRBV6-5 with TRBJ1-2; a weak D match, TRBD1 (5 bases). The CDR3 is 13 amino acids. Germline loops: CDR1 MNHEY, CDR2 SVGAGI. Trimming removed 1 base at V and 8 bases at J, with 11 bases between. The CDR3 is CASSYFSGLGYTF. The CDR3 region has the DNA TGTGCCAGCAGTTACTTCTCAGGGTTAGGCTACACCTTC.

V is TRBV20-1 and J is TRBJ2-7, with D possibly matching TRBD1 (7 bases). Looked up from germline, CDR1 is DFQATT and CDR2 is SNEGSKA (reference sequence). V lost 3 bases and J 2 bases, leaving 17 bases between the germline ends. This CDR3 has 15 residues. The CDR3 DNA is TGCAGTGCTAGTCGAGGGGGGACAGTCGCCTACGAGCAGTACTTC. Translated: CSASRGGTVAYEQYF.

The V gene is TRBV6-6, the J gene TRBJ1-3, with 9 positions matching TRBD1. The germline V gene encodes CDR1 MNHNY and CDR2 SVGAGI (reference sequence). The CDR3 is 16 amino acids. Trimming removed 6 bases from V and 0 bases from J; junction bases left unmatched: 6. This CDR3 reads CASSQRQGVSGNTIYF. The CDR3 DNA follows: TGTGCCAGCAGCCAGAGACAGGGGGTCTCTGGAAACACCATATATTTT.

The chain combines TRBV5-1 with TRBJ2-2; 7 bases line up with TRBD1. CDR3 length: 16 residues. Germline V gives CDR1 SGHRS, CDR2 YFSETQ. V trimming: 2 bases; J trimming: 0 bases; junction bases outside the gene matches: 4. The CDR3 DNA sequence: TGCGCCAGCAGCTTACCAGGGGGAACGAACACCGGGGAGCTGTTTTTT. Translation: CASSLPGGTNTGELFF.

The chain carries TRBV19 and TRBJ1-4; the D is unclear. Trimming removed 7 bases at V and 4 bases at J, with 13 bases between. The CDR3 runs 14 residues. Germline V gene lookup returns CDR1 LNHDA and CDR2 SQIVND (reference sequence). For the CDR3, the DNA is TGTGCCAGTACCCTGCGGAGCGGTAATGAAAAACTGTTTTTT. Translation gives CASTLRSGNEKLFF.

V gene TRBV7-3 combines with J gene TRBJ1-1, with 7 bases that match TRBD1. V dropped 5 bases and J dropped 1; count of bases not matched to a gene: 1. The CDR3 covers 13 residues. Germline assignment: CDR1 SGHTA and CDR2 FQGTGA. For the CDR3, the DNA is TGTGCCAGCAGCCAGGGGGGGAACACTGAAGCTTTCTTT. It encodes CASSQGGNTEAFF.

The genes are TRBV29-1 and TRBJ1-5; no clear D gene. Trimming shortened V by 2 bases and J by 2 bases, and 7 bases separated the two germline ends. Germline-derived CDR1 and CDR2 are SQVTM and ANQGSEA. The CDR3 loop spans 13 amino acids. The CDR3 sequence: CSVEIARNQPQHF. The CDR3 bases are TGCAGCGTTGAAATAGCACGCAATCAGCCCCAGCATTTT.

The rearrangement joins TRBV5-1 to TRBJ2-1; a weak D match, TRBD1 (7 bases). Trimming left V 1 base short and J 10 bases short, with 15 bases between. This CDR3 is built from 14 residues. Germline V gene sequence: CDR1 SGHRS, CDR2 YFSETQ. CDR3 coding DNA: TGCGCCAGCAGCTTGCAAACTCAGGGGGGCGAGCAGTTCTTC. Encoded protein: CASSLQTQGGEQFF.

J is TRBJ2-1 and V is TRBV4-2; possibly TRBD1 for D (5 bases). V lost 1 base and J 3 bases, leaving 22 bases between the germline ends. There are 19 residues in the CDR3. Germline loops: CDR1 LGHNA, CDR2 YNFKEQ. The CDR3 sequence: CASSQGQGYGLSLYNEQFF. DNA for the CDR3: TGTGCCAGCAGCCAAGGGCAGGGCTATGGGCTTTCCCTCTACAATGAGCAGTTCTTC.

With respect to this clone: Other DNA sequences within the sample encode an identical CDR3. The rearrangement uses TRBV2 and TRBJ2-3, with D maybe TRBD2 (6 bases). The V gene lost 4 bases and the J gene lost 1 base, with 9 bases spanning the gap. Germline lookup yields CDR1 SNHLY and CDR2 FYNNEI. The CDR3 is 14 amino acids. CDR3 DNA sequence: TGTGCCAGCAGTGGGTCGGGGGGCACAGATACGCAGTATTTT. The encoded protein is CASSGSGGTDTQYF. Using reference TRBV2 and TRBJ2-3 for the parts outside the CDR3, the full variable domain is EPEVTQTPSHQVTQMGQEVILRCVPISNHLYFYWYRQILGQKVEFLVSFYNNEISEKSEIFDDQFSVERPDGSNFTLKIRSTKLEDSAMYFCASSGSGGTDTQYFGPGTRLTVL.

The chain carries TRBV6-5 and TRBJ2-2; the match to TRBD1 covers 9 bases. The ends lost 6 bases at V and 1 base at J; junction bases unmatched: 3. CDR3 length: 15 amino acids. Germline V gene data show CDR1 as MNHEY and CDR2 as SVGAGI. This chain's CDR3 is CASRGTGRNTGELFF. DNA of the CDR3: TGTGCCAGCAGGGGGACAGGGAGGAACACCGGGGAGCTGTTTTTT.

This clone was seen once. The rearrangement joins TRBV7-9 to TRBJ2-7, with 7 nucleotides matching TRBD1. Losses at the gene ends were 2 bases for V and 6 bases for J; bases not matched to a gene: 10. The V gene's germline CDR1 is SEHNR and CDR2 FQNEAQ (reference sequence). The CDR3 runs 15 residues. CDR3 amino acids: CASSLQGVGIGEQYF. CDR3 DNA sequence: TGTGCCAGCAGCTTACAGGGGGTGGGTATAGGCGAGCAGTACTTC.

This clone was found once. The chain carries TRBV7-6 and TRBJ1-3; a possible D gene is TRBD1 (5 bases). The CDR3 length is 15 residues. The V and J ends lost 5 bases and 0 bases respectively, with 11 bases between them. Per germline, CDR1 SGHVS and CDR2 FNYEAQ. CDR3 sequence reads: CASSVDSRSGNTIYF. CDR3 coding DNA: TGTGCCAGCAGCGTTGACAGTCGCTCTGGAAACACCATATATTTT.

V usage is TRBV7-2 and J usage is TRBJ2-1, with TRBD2 matching 7 bases. CDR1 and CDR2 (germline): SGHTA, FQGNSA. This CDR3 region has 14 residues. V shed 7 bases and J 4 bases; nucleotides not matched to a gene: 7. As DNA, the CDR3 is TGTGCCAGCAAACCTGGACTAGATTACAATGAGCAGTTCTTC. The encoded protein is CASKPGLDYNEQFF.

The rearrangement uses TRBV6-5 and TRBJ1-6; D not resolved. The length of the CDR3 is 13 residues. Germline CDR1 reads MNHEY; CDR2 reads SVGAGI. V lost 7 bases to trimming and J lost 4 bases, with 8 bases between them. This chain's CDR3 is CASKGVYNSPLHF. The CDR3 DNA reads as TGTGCCAGCAAGGGAGTGTATAATTCACCCCTCCACTTT.

The chain has TRBV19 and TRBJ1-2; tentative D call: TRBD1 (6 bases). The CDR3 extends over 15 amino acids. CDR1 is LNHDA and CDR2 is SQIVND in the germline V gene (reference sequence). Between the trimmed V and J ends, which lost 4 bases and 4 bases, there was a span of 16 bases. The CDR3 here is CASSTRKQGAYGYTF. The CDR3 bases are TGTGCCAGTAGTACTCGCAAACAGGGCGCCTATGGCTACACCTTC.

The chain has TRBV3-1 (or the pseudogene TRBV3-2) and TRBJ2-1; TRBD2 matches 15 bases. J lost 4 bases, V lost 0 bases, and 1 base had no gene match. Germline V CDR1 and CDR2: LGHDT, YNNKEL (reference sequence). This CDR3 has 17 residues. The CDR3 DNA sequence: TGTGCCAGCAGCCAAGATGGGACTAGCGGGGGGTACAATGAGCAGTTCTTC. Amino acids: CASSQDGTSGGYNEQFF.